Listed here are 2 T cell receptor beta chains from one sample, sequenced in a study of blood T cell repertoires in COVID-19 (TCRdb year 2020). The method behind the library was the immunoSEQ multiplex PCR assay. Not all clones reach the TCRdb copy of this immuneACCESS table, which keeps in-frame sequences only. Checked studies attribute under half of the gap to unresolved V genes and leave the rest unexplained. The sample records about 350,000 clones, 75% to 90% of which are singletons. The ten largest clones represent around 7.5% of the sample. Material for sequencing was peripheral blood. Receptors were obtained from a woman aged 55-69 years with COVID-19, enrolled during active disease.

This clone was recorded once. The chain has TRBV20-1 and TRBJ1-5; no clear D. V shed 3 bases and J shed 3 bases, with 15 bases lying between them. CDR1 and CDR2 from the germline V gene are DFQATT and SNEGSKA (reference sequence). The CDR3 sequence is 15 residues long. The DNA for the CDR3 is TGCAGTGCTAGTTCGGGGAGTACTTCCAATCAGCCCCAGCATTTT. This translates into CSASSGSTSNQPQHF.

This rearrangement joins TRBV5-5 to TRBJ2-5; 8 bases match TRBD2. The CDR3 runs 14 residues. The germline gives CDR1 SGHKS, CDR2 YYEKEE (reference sequence). V lost 4 bases and J lost 1; bases outside the gene matches: 3. The CDR3 is CASSHLAGQETQYF. CDR3 nucleotides: TGTGCCAGCAGCCATCTAGCGGGCCAAGAGACCCAGTACTTC.